Listed below are T cell receptor beta chains from one sample, sequenced in a study of cytomegalovirus exposure and HLA in healthy donors. Libraries were prepared by immunoSEQ multiplex PCR; TCRdb keeps only in-frame clonotypes and omits some of them. The sample shows about 100,000 clones, around 73% of them seen only once. The sequenced material came from PBMCs. The receptor set was obtained from a man aged 30 to 45 in good health and CMV-seronegative. CDR3s include the opening cysteine and the closing phenylalanine or tryptophan. A D gene is named only where the DNA matches it firmly. Expanded clones get a size class; other rows say once, few or many, or leave the size out.

.,.,16,TRBV15,TRBJ1-5,TGTGCCACCAGCAGAGATCCGCAGTTCCCCAATCAGCCCCAGCATTTT,CATSRDPQFPNQPQHF
.,TRBD2,18,TRBV11-2,TRBJ2-3,TGTGCCAGCAGCCAGCTAGCGGGAGGTCACCCTAGCACAGATACGCAGTATTTT,CASSQLAGGHPSTDTQYF
.,.,20,TRBV14,TRBJ2-5,TGTGCCAGCAGCCTCGAGCCGGGACACCGAGCGGGAAGCGTCCAAGAGACCCAGTACTTC,CASSLEPGHRAGSVQETQYF
.,.,13,TRBV18,TRBJ1-5,TGTGCCAGCTCACCGGCCAGGGGTCAGCCCCAGCATTTT,CASSPARGQPQHF
.,.,17,TRBV28,TRBJ2-7,TGTGCCAGCAGTCCACCGGGAAGCCGTATCGAGCTCTACGAGCAGTACTTC,CASSPPGSRIELYEQYF
.,.,16,TRBV14,TRBJ2-2,TGTGCCAGCAGCCAATATAACCGGGTCTCCACCGGGGAGCTGTTTTTT,CASSQYNRVSTGELFF
.,TRBD2,15,TRBV2,TRBJ2-1,TGTGCCAGCAGGGTAACTAGCGGGGGGGCGGGTGAGCAGTTCTTC,CASRVTSGGAGEQFF
.,TRBD2,19,TRBV4-1,TRBJ2-4,TGCGCCAGCAGCCAAGGAAGAGCGGGGGCAACCCTAGCCAAAAACATTCGGTACTTC,CASSQGRAGATLAKNIRYF
once,.,13,TRBV28,TRBJ1-3,TGTGCCTCCGGGGGAGGGTCTGGAAACACCATATATTTT,CASGGGSGNTIYF
many,TRBD1,15,TRBV5-1,TRBJ1-1,TGCGCCAGCAGCGAGACAGGGACAGGGGCACATGAAGCTTTCTTT,CASSETGTGAHEAFF
.,.,16,TRBV19,TRBJ1-5,TGTGCCAGTAGCACTCAGGGGACCTATAGCAATCAGCCCCAGCATTTT,CASSTQGTYSNQPQHF
.,TRBD1,15,TRBV5-1,TRBJ1-6,TGCGCCAGCAGCAACAAGGGACAGGGTGGTTCACCCCTCCACTTT,CASSNKGQGGSPLHF
.,.,16,TRBV9,TRBJ1-1,TGTGCCAGCAGCGTAGTCGTGGGGGGTGGGAACACTGAAGCTTTCTTT,CASSVVVGGGNTEAFF
.,.,15,TRBV15,TRBJ1-5,TGTGCCACCAGCAGAGATCGTACGACAGGCGGGCCCCAGCATTTT,CATSRDRTTGGPQHF
.,TRBD2,15,TRBV13,TRBJ2-1,TGTGCCAGCACCCCAGCGGGAGGCTGGTACAATGAGCAGTTCTTC,CASTPAGGWYNEQFF
.,TRBD2,14,TRBV6-6,TRBJ2-3,TGTGCCAGCAGAACCGGGACTAGATCGATTACGCAGTATTTT,CASRTGTRSITQYF
few,.,17,TRBV9,TRBJ2-3,TGTGCCAGCAGCGTAGGTTTTGCGGGAAGGGGCACAGATACGCAGTATTTT,CASSVGFAGRGTDTQYF
.,TRBD2,15,TRBV5-4,TRBJ2-1,TGTGCCAGCAGCTTTTCAGCGGGAGCTTACGGTGAGCAGTTCTTC,CASSFSAGAYGEQFF
.,TRBD1,14,TRBV30,TRBJ1-5,TGTGCCTGGAGTGACCGGACAGGTTGGCAGCCCCAGCATTTT,CAWSDRTGWQPQHF
.,.,13,TRBV29-1,TRBJ2-7,TGCAGCGCCTACACCCAGGCGGGCTACGAGCAGTACTTC,CSAYTQAGYEQYF
.,.,16,TRBV10-3,TRBJ2-1,TGTGCCATCAGTGACCAACAGGTCCTTGGCTACAATGAGCAGTTCTTC,CAISDQQVLGYNEQFF
once,.,14,TRBV6-1,TRBJ2-5,TGTGCCAGCAGTCTTAAAGCGGGTTTAGAGACCCAGTACTTC,CASSLKAGLETQYF
.,TRBD1,16,TRBV5-1,TRBJ2-5,TGCGCCAGCAGCCCCCCCAAGACAGGGGTGGGAGAGACCCAGTACTTC,CASSPPKTGVGETQYF
.,.,13,TRBV15,TRBJ1-2,TGTGCCACCAGCAGAGTCATTAACTATGGCTACACCTTC,CATSRVINYGYTF
.,TRBD2,16,TRBV18,TRBJ2-3,TGTGCCAGCTCATTGGTAGCGGGAGGGAGCACAGATACGCAGTATTTT,CASSLVAGGSTDTQYF
.,.,19,TRBV21-1,TRBJ1-5,TGTGCCAGCAGCAAAGTCGGGGGGACAGGAGATTATAGCAATCAGCCCCAGCATTTT,CASSKVGGTGDYSNQPQHF
.,.,14,TRBV15,TRBJ2-3,TGTGCCACCAGCAGAGGCAGGGCGTCAGATACGCAGTATTTT,CATSRGRASDTQYF
.,TRBD1,13,TRBV2,TRBJ2-7,TGTGCCAGTCGGGACAGGGCCCACTACGAGCAGTACTTC,CASRDRAHYEQYF
.,TRBD1,17,TRBV5-5,TRBJ1-1,TGTGCCAGCAGCTTGGCCCCAGGGACAGGGCTGAACACTGAAGCTTTCTTT,CASSLAPGTGLNTEAFF
once,.,16,TRBV18,TRBJ2-2,TGTGCCAGCTCACCACCGTCAGGGTCGGGCACCGGGGAGCTGTTTTTT,CASSPPSGSGTGELFF
.,TRBD1,14,TRBV28,TRBJ2-3,TGTGCCAGCAAGGGGGCAGGGCGGGCAGATACGCAGTATTTT,CASKGAGRADTQYF
.,.,11,TRBV20-1,TRBJ2-7,TGCAGTGCTAGAGATATGTACGAGCAGTACTTC,CSARDMYEQYF
.,TRBD2,16,TRBV19,TRBJ2-5,TGTGCCAGTAGTACTTACGGACTAGCGGGAGGAGAGACCCAGTACTTC,CASSTYGLAGGETQYF
.,.,14,TRBV5-1,TRBJ2-5,TGCGCCAGCAGCTTGAGGCAGGGACAAGAGACCCAGTACTTC,CASSLRQGQETQYF
few,.,13,TRBV6-6,TRBJ1-1,TGTGCCAGCAGGTTGACAGGGAACACTGAAGCTTTCTTT,CASRLTGNTEAFF
few,.,13,TRBV4-2,TRBJ2-7,TGTGCCAGCAGCCCTCCAGGGACTTACGAGCAGTACTTC,CASSPPGTYEQYF
few,.,15,TRBV11-2,TRBJ2-5,TGTGCCAGCAGCTTAGAGACTATACCACGGGAGACCCAGTACTTC,CASSLETIPRETQYF
.,TRBD2,15,TRBV6-1,TRBJ2-7,TGTGCCAGCAGTGAAGCGTCGGGGGGGCCCTACGAGCAGTACTTC,CASSEASGGPYEQYF
few,.,17,TRBV4-1,TRBJ1-1,TGCGCCAGCAGCCCATACGGCGTGACAGCCATGAACACTGAAGCTTTCTTT,CASSPYGVTAMNTEAFF
.,.,17,TRBV25-1,TRBJ2-3,TGTGCCAGCAGTGAAGAGTCCGGACAAGTGTTTACAGATACGCAGTATTTT,CASSEESGQVFTDTQYF
once,TRBD2,15,TRBV4-2,TRBJ2-3,TGTGCCAGCAGCCAAGGCGGGGGGGCTTTAGATACGCAGTATTTT,CASSQGGGALDTQYF
.,.,12,TRBV10-2,TRBJ2-7,TGCGCCAGCAGTCAGACAGTAACCGAGCAGTACTTC,CASSQTVTEQYF
.,TRBD2,14,TRBV4-1,TRBJ2-7,TGCGCCAGCAGCCCCGGACTAGCGGGAGTCGAGCAGTACTTC,CASSPGLAGVEQYF
.,.,17,TRBV18,TRBJ1-2,TGTGCCAGCTCACCGGGGCCGGCAGGGGATCTTGTCTATGGCTACACCTTC,CASSPGPAGDLVYGYTF
.,TRBD1,14,TRBV6-1,TRBJ1-5,TGTGCCAGCAGTTTTACAGGGGGGAGAGAACCCCAGCATTTT,CASSFTGGREPQHF
.,.,13,TRBV9,TRBJ1-1,TGTGCCAGCAGCGCGAGCAGGAGGGGTGAAGCTTTCTTT,CASSASRRGEAFF
.,.,16,TRBV28,TRBJ1-1,TGTGCCAGCAGCCTTATCAAACTGACAGGAGGTACTGAAGCTTTCTTT,CASSLIKLTGGTEAFF
.,TRBD1,14,TRBV2,TRBJ2-7,TGTGCCAGCCTACAGGACAGGGGACCCTACGAGCAGTACTTC,CASLQDRGPYEQYF
few,.,15,TRBV6-6,TRBJ2-1,TGTGCCAGCTTGGGCGATAGTAGCTCCTACAATGAGCAGTTCTTC,CASLGDSSSYNEQFF
.,.,13,TRBV7-9,TRBJ2-5,TGTGCCAGCAGCCCGGGTCTCCAAGAGACCCAGTACTTC,CASSPGLQETQYF
.,.,16,TRBV6-1,TRBJ1-2,TGTGCCAGCAGTGAAGCGCTCGCAGGAGGAAACTATGGCTACACCTTC,CASSEALAGGNYGYTF
.,.,13,TRBV5-1,TRBJ2-5,TGCGCCAGCAGCTTGGTTCAGCAAGAGACCCAGTACTTC,CASSLVQQETQYF
.,TRBD2,12,TRBV2,TRBJ2-1,TGTGCCAGCAGCACTAGCGTAAATGAGCAGTTCTTC,CASSTSVNEQFF
.,TRBD2,15,TRBV5-4,TRBJ2-1,TGTGCCAGCAGCCCGGGACTAGGATCCTACAATGAGCAGTTCTTC,CASSPGLGSYNEQFF
.,.,14,TRBV18,TRBJ1-1,TGTGCCAGCTCCGCGGCGCAGCTTAACACTGAAGCTTTCTTT,CASSAAQLNTEAFF
.,.,14,TRBV11-2,TRBJ2-1,TGTGCCAGCAGCTTAGAACGAGACTACAATGAGCAGTTCTTC,CASSLERDYNEQFF
.,.,14,TRBV7-3,TRBJ2-6,TGTGCCAGCAGCTCAAGGAGTGGGGCCAACGTCCTGACTTTC,CASSSRSGANVLTF
.,.,14,TRBV29-1,TRBJ1-2,TGCAGCGTAGGGGACACCCGGCGAACTTTCGGCTACACCTTC,CSVGDTRRTFGYTF
.,.,17,TRBV7-2,TRBJ2-3,TGTGCCAGCAGCTCGAACATCTGGGGGGGCGGTATAGATACGCAGTATTTT,CASSSNIWGGGIDTQYF
.,.,17,TRBV5-1,TRBJ1-5,TGCGCCAGCAGCCCTGGACCGGGAGAGGTAGTTAGTCAGCCCCAGCATTTT,CASSPGPGEVVSQPQHF